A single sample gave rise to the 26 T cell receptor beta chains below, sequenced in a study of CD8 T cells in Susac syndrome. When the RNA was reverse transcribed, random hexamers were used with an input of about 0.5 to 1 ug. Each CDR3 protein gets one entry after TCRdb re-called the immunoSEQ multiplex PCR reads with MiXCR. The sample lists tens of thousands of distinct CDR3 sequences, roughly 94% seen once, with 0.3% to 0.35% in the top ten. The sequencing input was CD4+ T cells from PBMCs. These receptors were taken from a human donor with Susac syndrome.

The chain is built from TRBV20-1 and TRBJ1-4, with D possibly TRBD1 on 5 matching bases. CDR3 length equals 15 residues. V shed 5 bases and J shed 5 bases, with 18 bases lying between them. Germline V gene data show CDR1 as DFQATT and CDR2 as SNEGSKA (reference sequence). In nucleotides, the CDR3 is TGCAGTGCTCCGCAAGGGGCAGGGAGGAATGAAAAACTGTTTTTT. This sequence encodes CSAPQGAGRNEKLFF.

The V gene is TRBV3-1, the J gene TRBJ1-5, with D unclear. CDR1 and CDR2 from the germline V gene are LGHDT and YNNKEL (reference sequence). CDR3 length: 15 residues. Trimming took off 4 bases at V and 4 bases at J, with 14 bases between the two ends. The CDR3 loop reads CASSPEAFDNQPQHF. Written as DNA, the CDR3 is TGTGCCAGCAGCCCAGAGGCGTTTGATAATCAGCCCCAGCATTTT. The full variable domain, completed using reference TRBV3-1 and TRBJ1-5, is DTAVSQTPKYLVTQMGNDKSIKCEQNLGHDTMYWYKQDSKKFLKIMFSYNNKELIINETVPNRFSPKSPDKAHLNLHINSLELGDSAVYFCASSPEAFDNQPQHFGDGTRLSIL.

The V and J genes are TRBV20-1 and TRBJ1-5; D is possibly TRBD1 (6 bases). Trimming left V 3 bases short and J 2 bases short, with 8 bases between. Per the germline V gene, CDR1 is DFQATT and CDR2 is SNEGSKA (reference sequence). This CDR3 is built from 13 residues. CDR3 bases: TGCAGTGCTAGGGCAGGGGGCAATCAGCCCCAGCATTTT. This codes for CSARAGGNQPQHF.

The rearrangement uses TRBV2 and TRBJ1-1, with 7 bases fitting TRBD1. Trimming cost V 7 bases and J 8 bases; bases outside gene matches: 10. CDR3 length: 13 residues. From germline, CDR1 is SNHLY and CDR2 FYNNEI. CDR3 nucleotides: TGTGCCAGCACAGCAGGGGGGGATCGCGAAGCTTTCTTT. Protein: CASTAGGDREAFF. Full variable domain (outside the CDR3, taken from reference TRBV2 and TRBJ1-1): EPEVTQTPSHQVTQMGQEVILRCVPISNHLYFYWYRQILGQKVEFLVSFYNNEISEKSEIFDDQFSVERPDGSNFTLKIRSTKLEDSAMYFCASTAGGDREAFFGQGTRLTVV.

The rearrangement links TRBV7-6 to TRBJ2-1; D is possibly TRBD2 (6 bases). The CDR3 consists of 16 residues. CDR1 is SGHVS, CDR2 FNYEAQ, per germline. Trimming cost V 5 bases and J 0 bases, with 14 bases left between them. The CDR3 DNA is TGTGCCAGCAGCCTCGGGACTGCAAGCTCCTACAATGAGCAGTTCTTC. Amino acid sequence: CASSLGTASSYNEQFF. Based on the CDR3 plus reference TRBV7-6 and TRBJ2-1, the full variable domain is GAGVSQSPRYKVTKRGQDVALRCDPISGHVSLYWYRQALGQGPEFLTYFNYEAQQDKSGLPNDRFSAERPEGSISTLTIQRTEQRDSAMYRCASSLGTASSYNEQFFGPGTRLTVL.

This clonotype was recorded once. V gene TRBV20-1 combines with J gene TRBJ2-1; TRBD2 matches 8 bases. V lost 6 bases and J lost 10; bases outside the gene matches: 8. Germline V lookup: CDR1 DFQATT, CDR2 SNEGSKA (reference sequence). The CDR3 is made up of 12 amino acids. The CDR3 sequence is CSAVSGVGEQFF. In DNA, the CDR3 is TGCAGTGCGGTTAGCGGGGTGGGGGAGCAGTTCTTC.

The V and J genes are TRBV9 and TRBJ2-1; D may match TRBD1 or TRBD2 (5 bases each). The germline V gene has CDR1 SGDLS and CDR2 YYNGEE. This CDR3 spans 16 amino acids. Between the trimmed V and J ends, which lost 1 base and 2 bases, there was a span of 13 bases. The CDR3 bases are TGTGCCAGCAGCGTAAGGGGCGGGTCAACCTACAATGAGCAGTTCTTC. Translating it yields CASSVRGGSTYNEQFF.

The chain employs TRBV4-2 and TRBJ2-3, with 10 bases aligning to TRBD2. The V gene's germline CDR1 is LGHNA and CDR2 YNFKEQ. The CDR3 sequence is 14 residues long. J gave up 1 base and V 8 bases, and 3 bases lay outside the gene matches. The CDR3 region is CASAGTSGTDTQYF. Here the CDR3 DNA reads TGTGCCAGCGCGGGGACTAGCGGCACAGATACGCAGTATTTT.

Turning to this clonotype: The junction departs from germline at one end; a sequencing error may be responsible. CDR3 loop: CSASWEYSSPLHF. The DNA for the CDR3 is TGCAGTGCTAGTTGGGAGTATAGTTCACCCCTCCACTTT. The V call is TRBV20-1, the J call TRBJ1-6; no clear D gene. Germline values: CDR1 DFQATT, CDR2 SNEGSKA (reference sequence). The CDR3 is 13 amino acids.

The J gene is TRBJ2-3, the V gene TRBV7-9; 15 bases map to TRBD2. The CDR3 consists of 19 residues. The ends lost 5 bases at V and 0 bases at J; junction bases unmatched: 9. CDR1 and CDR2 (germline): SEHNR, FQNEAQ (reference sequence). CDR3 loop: CASSPTPGLAGGSTDTQYF. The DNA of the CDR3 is TGTGCCAGCAGCCCCACTCCGGGACTAGCGGGGGGAAGCACAGATACGCAGTATTTT.

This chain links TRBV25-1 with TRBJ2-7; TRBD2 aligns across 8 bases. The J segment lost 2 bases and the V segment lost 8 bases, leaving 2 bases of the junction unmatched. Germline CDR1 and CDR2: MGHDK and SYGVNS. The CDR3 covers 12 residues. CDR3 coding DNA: TGTGCCAGCTCCGGGAGGGCCTACGAGCAGTACTTC. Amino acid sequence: CASSGRAYEQYF.

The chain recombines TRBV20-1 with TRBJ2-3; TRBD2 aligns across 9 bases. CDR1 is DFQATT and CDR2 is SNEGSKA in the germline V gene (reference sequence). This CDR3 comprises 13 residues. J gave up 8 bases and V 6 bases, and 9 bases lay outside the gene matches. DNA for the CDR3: TGCAGTGCCCCTGCGGGGGGGCGCGGTACGCAGTATTTT. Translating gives CSAPAGGRGTQYF.

CDR3 in amino acids: CASSHHSGQGQETQYF. In nucleotides, the CDR3 is TGTGCCAGCAGCCATCACTCGGGACAGGGTCAGGAGACCCAGTACTTC. The chain has TRBV14 and TRBJ2-5; 9 bases agree with TRBD1. This CDR3 has 16 amino acids. Germline loops: CDR1 SGHDN, CDR2 FVKESK. Germline trimming cut 3 bases from V and 5 bases from J; bases unmatched to any gene: 10.

The CDR3 is CASSPRPLLGVADTQYF. The CDR3 DNA is TGTGCCAGCAGTCCGCGGCCCCTCTTGGGGGTTGCAGATACGCAGTATTTT. The chain has TRBV7-8 and TRBJ2-3; D assignment may be TRBD1 or TRBD2 (5 bases each). V was cut by 6 bases and J by 4 bases, with 23 bases left in between. The CDR3 loop spans 17 amino acids. Germline CDR1 and CDR2: SGHVS and FQNEAQ.

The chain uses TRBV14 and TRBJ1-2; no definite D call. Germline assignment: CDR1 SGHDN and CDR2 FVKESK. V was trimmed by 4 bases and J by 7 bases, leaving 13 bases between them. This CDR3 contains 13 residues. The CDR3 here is CASSRRNDPGYTF. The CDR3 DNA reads TGTGCCAGCAGCCGCCGGAACGACCCTGGCTACACCTTC.

CDR3 DNA: TGTGCCAGCAGTCGTCGACTAGCTACAGATACGCAGTATTTT. The encoded protein is CASSRRLATDTQYF. The rearrangement links TRBV27 to TRBJ2-3; TRBD2 agrees at 7 bases. Germline CDR1 MNHEY, CDR2 SMNVEV (reference sequence). The J segment lost 3 bases and the V segment lost 5 bases, leaving 5 bases of the junction unmatched. The CDR3 extends over 14 amino acids.

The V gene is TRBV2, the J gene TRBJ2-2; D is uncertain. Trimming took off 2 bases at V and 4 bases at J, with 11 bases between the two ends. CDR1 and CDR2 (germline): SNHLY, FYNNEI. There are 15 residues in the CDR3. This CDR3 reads CASSETAQATGELFF. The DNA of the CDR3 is TGTGCCAGCAGTGAAACGGCGCAGGCCACCGGGGAGCTGTTTTTT.

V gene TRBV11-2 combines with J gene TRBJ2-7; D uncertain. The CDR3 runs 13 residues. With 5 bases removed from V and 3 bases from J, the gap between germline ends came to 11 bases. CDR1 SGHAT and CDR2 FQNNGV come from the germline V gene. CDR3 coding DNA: TGTGCCAGCAGCCCCGGAGCCTACTACGAGCAGTACTTC. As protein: CASSPGAYYEQYF.

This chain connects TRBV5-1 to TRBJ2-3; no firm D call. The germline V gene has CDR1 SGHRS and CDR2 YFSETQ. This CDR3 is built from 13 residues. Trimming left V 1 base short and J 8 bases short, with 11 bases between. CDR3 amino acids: CASSLTDSRTQYF. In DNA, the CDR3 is TGCGCCAGCAGCTTGACCGACTCGCGTACGCAGTATTTT.

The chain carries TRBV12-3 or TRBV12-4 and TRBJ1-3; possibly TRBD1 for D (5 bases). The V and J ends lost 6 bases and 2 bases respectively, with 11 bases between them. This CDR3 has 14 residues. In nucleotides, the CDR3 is TGTGCCAGCAGCCCTGTGGGGGCTGGAAACACCATATATTTT. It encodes CASSPVGAGNTIYF.

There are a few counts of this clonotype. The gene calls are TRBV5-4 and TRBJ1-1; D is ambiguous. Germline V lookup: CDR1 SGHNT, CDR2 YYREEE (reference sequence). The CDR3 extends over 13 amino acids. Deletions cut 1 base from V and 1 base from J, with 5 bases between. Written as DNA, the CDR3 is TGTGCCAGCAGCTTGCGGGGGAACACTGAAGCTTTCTTT. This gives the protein CASSLRGNTEAFF.

The DNA for the CDR3 is TGTGCCAGCAGCCCCCTCGACAGGGTTGAGCAGTTCTTC. Its translation is CASSPLDRVEQFF. This chain uses TRBV7-2 with TRBJ2-1, with TRBD1 matching over 7 bases. J was trimmed by 9 bases and V by 5 bases; bases with no gene match: 7. Germline V gene lookup returns CDR1 SGHTA and CDR2 FQGNSA. There are 13 residues in the CDR3.

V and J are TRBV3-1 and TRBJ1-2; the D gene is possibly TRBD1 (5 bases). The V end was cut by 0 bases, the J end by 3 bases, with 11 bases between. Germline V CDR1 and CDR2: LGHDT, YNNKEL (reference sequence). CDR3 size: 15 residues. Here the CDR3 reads CASSQESAGHYGYTF. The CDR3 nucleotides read TGTGCCAGCAGCCAAGAGTCGGCGGGGCACTATGGCTACACCTTC.

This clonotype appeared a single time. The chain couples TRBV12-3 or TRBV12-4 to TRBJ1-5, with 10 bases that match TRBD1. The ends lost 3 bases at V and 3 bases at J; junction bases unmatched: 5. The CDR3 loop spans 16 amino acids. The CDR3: CASSFSDRGPNQPQHF. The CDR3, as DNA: TGTGCCAGCAGTTTTAGTGACAGGGGGCCCAATCAGCCCCAGCATTTT.

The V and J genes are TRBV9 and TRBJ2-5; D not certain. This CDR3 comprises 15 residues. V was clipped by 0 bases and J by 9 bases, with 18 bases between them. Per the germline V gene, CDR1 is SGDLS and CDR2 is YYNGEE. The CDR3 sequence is CASSVDRPRHGSQYF. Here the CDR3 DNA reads TGTGCCAGCAGCGTAGATAGGCCTAGGCATGGGTCCCAGTACTTC.

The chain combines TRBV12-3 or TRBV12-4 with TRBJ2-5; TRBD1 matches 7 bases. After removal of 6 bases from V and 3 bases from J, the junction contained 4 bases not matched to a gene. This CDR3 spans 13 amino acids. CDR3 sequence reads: CASSARGKETQYF. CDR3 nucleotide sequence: TGTGCCAGCAGCGCCAGGGGGAAAGAGACCCAGTACTTC.